Below are 23 T cell receptor beta chains sequenced from a single sample in a study of beta chain features in type 1 diabetes. Overall study results and limits: TCRB CDR3s were moderately but significantly shorter in Type 1 diabetes patients in all four CD4+ subsets.

The antigens of these receptors remain unknown. Expressed TCRB transcripts were sequenced because the isolated RNA had all been reverse transcribed beforehand. Produced via immunoSEQ multiplex PCR; TCRdb's table is partial and in-frame only. Here the sample spans around 650,000 clones, 9.5% to 15% being singletons. Sequencing was performed on naive CD4+ T cells from blood. These receptors originate from a young man with type 1 diabetes.

The chain couples TRBV4-3 to TRBJ2-5, with TRBD2 matching 14 bases. Germline assignment: CDR1 LGHNA and CDR2 YSLEER. With V trimmed by 0 bases and J by 2 bases, 5 bases remained unmatched. This CDR3 has 18 residues. In DNA, the CDR3 is TGCGCCAGCAGCCAAGATAGGGGACTAGCGGGGGCACAAGAGACCCAGTACTTC. It is translated as CASSQDRGLAGAQETQYF.

In this sample, this clone turned up a few times. CDR3 protein: CASSITGGLSSYEQYF. CDR3 in DNA: TGTGCCAGCAGCATCACAGGGGGCCTAAGCTCCTACGAGCAGTACTTC. The J gene is TRBJ2-7, the V gene TRBV7-2; the match to TRBD1 covers 9 bases. CDR3 length equals 16 residues. Germline CDR1 SGHTA, CDR2 FQGNSA. J gave up 0 bases and V 5 bases, and 8 bases lay outside the gene matches.

This clone came up a few times. The V call is TRBV7-6, the J call TRBJ2-2; the D gene could be TRBD1 or TRBD2 (5 bases each). The CDR3 is made up of 17 amino acids. CDR1 and CDR2 (germline): SGHVS, FNYEAQ. The ends were cut back, 4 bases at V and 4 bases at J, with 19 bases in the middle. The CDR3 region is CASSSVRPGLGTGELFF. The DNA for the CDR3 is TGTGCCAGCAGCTCAGTTAGGCCGGGGCTAGGCACCGGGGAGCTGTTTTTT. Full variable domain (rest looked up from reference TRBV7-6 and TRBJ2-2): GAGVSQSPRYKVTKRGQDVALRCDPISGHVSLYWYRQALGQGPEFLTYFNYEAQQDKSGLPNDRFSAERPEGSISTLTIQRTEQRDSAMYRCASSSVRPGLGTGELFFGEGSRLTVL.

This clone was observed a few times. V usage is TRBV29-1 and J usage is TRBJ1-1; no reliable D call. This CDR3 spans 11 amino acids. V lost 8 bases to trimming and J lost 4 bases, with 11 bases between them. CDR1 is SQVTM and CDR2 is ANQGSEA in the germline V gene. This CDR3 reads CSTSGSTEAFF. CDR3 coding DNA: TGCAGCACCAGTGGTAGCACTGAAGCTTTCTTT.

The rearrangement links TRBV7-2 to TRBJ2-1, with 8 bases identical to TRBD1. There are 15 residues in the CDR3. V shed 6 bases and J 6 bases; nucleotides not matched to a gene: 10. Per the germline V gene, CDR1 is SGHTA and CDR2 is FQGNSA. The CDR3 DNA is TGTGCCAGCAGATTTGGCCAGGGGGCCGGCAATGAGCAGTTCTTC. This translates into CASRFGQGAGNEQFF.

In its sample, this clone was seen a few times. The chain combines TRBV28 with TRBJ2-7; maybe TRBD2 (5 bases). Germline CDR1 is MDHEN and CDR2 is SYDVKM. The germline V and J ends were trimmed by 3 bases and 7 bases, with 19 bases remaining between them. This CDR3 is built from 15 residues. The chain's CDR3 is CASSFSIGSSGEQYF. CDR3 nucleotide sequence: TGTGCCAGCAGTTTTTCAATTGGCTCCTCGGGGGAGCAGTACTTC.

This clone has more than one count but fewer than ten. The chain employs TRBV5-1 and TRBJ2-6, with D possibly being TRBD1 (5 bases). From germline, CDR1 is SGHRS and CDR2 YFSETQ. The CDR3 runs 13 residues. CDR3 DNA: TGCCCCCTCTCTGGGGCAGGGGCCAACGTCCTGACTTTC. Translated, it gives CPLSGAGANVLTF.

This clone was picked up a small number of times. The chain is built from TRBV11-3 and TRBJ2-4; D ambiguous. Germline CDR1 SGHNT, CDR2 YENEEA. Trimming took 5 bases from V and 9 from J, leaving 8 bases between them. CDR3 length equals 11 residues. CDR3 nucleotides: TGTGCCAGCAGCGAAGGCTCCATTCAGTACTTC. Amino acid sequence: CASSEGSIQYF.

This clone was seen a few times. The chain uses TRBV19 and TRBJ1-6, with a weak D call TRBD1 (5 bases). The CDR3 has 16 residues. Trimming stripped 3 bases from V and 8 bases from J, with 17 bases between. Germline assignment: CDR1 LNHDA and CDR2 SQIVND (reference sequence). As DNA, the CDR3 is TGTGCCAGTAGTATTGTTGGGGCCCCGAGGGATTCACCCCTCCACTTT. This encodes CASSIVGAPRDSPLHF.

This clone has only a few counts. The V gene is TRBV29-1, the J gene TRBJ2-7; possibly TRBD1 or TRBD2 for D (5 bases each). The CDR3 sequence is 14 residues long. V lost 7 bases, J lost 1 base, and 17 bases lay in between. Germline CDR1 is SQVTM and CDR2 is ANQGSEA. CDR3 region: CSAYNQGTSYEQYF. The CDR3 DNA reads as TGCAGCGCGTACAACCAAGGGACGTCCTACGAGCAGTACTTC.

This sequence joins TRBV5-1 and TRBJ2-2; D is ambiguous. V gave up 1 base and J gave up 0 bases, with 4 bases separating them. The CDR3 has 14 residues. Germline CDR1 and CDR2: SGHRS and YFSETQ. This CDR3 is CASSLRPNTGELFF. CDR3 bases: TGCGCCAGCAGCTTGCGACCGAACACCGGGGAGCTGTTTTTT.

The table lists this clone with a few counts. The rearrangement joins TRBV11-2 to TRBJ1-3; unclear D gene. Germline-derived CDR1 and CDR2 are SGHAT and FQNNGV. V shed 3 bases and J shed 4 bases, with 4 bases lying between them. The length of the CDR3 is 12 residues. DNA for the CDR3: TGTGCCAGCAGCTTGCAGGGAAACACCATATATTTT. Amino acid sequence: CASSLQGNTIYF.

The chain recombines TRBV30 with TRBJ1-6; TRBD1 matches at 9 bases. V lost 5 bases, J lost 10 bases, and 6 bases stayed unmatched. CDR1 is GTSNPN and CDR2 is SVGIG in the germline V gene (reference sequence). The CDR3 runs to 13 residues. CDR3 protein: CAWGTGYGSPLHF. In DNA form, the CDR3 reads TGTGCCTGGGGGACAGGGTACGGATCACCCCTCCACTTT.

The V and J genes are TRBV10-3 and TRBJ1-4, with TRBD1 matching over 7 bases. Germline V lookup: CDR1 ENHRY, CDR2 SYGVKD. J was trimmed by 8 bases and V by 5 bases; bases with no gene match: 11. The CDR3 length is 15 residues. Here the CDR3 DNA reads TGTGCCATCAGTTGGATCCAGGGGGATGGCGAAAAACTGTTTTTT. Translating gives CAISWIQGDGEKLFF.

V is TRBV7-2 and J is TRBJ2-5, with TRBD2 identical over 8 bases. V lost 5 bases and J lost 0; bases outside the gene matches: 14. Germline loops: CDR1 SGHTA, CDR2 FQGNSA. The CDR3 runs to 18 residues. CDR3 protein: CASSPPSGTSFHQETQYF. The DNA of the CDR3 is TGTGCCAGCAGCCCACCTTCCGGGACTAGTTTTCACCAAGAGACCCAGTACTTC.

This clone was recorded a few times. In nucleotides, the CDR3 is TGTGCCAGCAGCGCCAGGGAGTATGGCTACACCTTC. Translated: CASSAREYGYTF. The chain carries TRBV7-2 and TRBJ1-2; TRBD1 is a possible D gene (5 bases). CDR1 and CDR2 (germline): SGHTA, FQGNSA. Between the trimmed V and J ends, which lost 5 bases and 5 bases, there was a span of 9 bases. The length of the CDR3 is 12 residues.

Remarks on this clone: Distinct nucleotide sequences in the sample also encode this CDR3. The gene calls are TRBV7-9 and TRBJ1-2, with TRBD1 identical over 8 bases. J was trimmed by 2 bases and V by 5 bases; bases with no gene match: 4. CDR1 and CDR2 from the germline V gene are SEHNR and FQNEAQ (reference sequence). The CDR3 totals 14 residues. The CDR3 region is CASSPGQANYGYTF. The CDR3 DNA reads TGTGCCAGCAGCCCGGGACAGGCAAACTATGGCTACACCTTC.

The V gene is TRBV6-5, the J gene TRBJ1-5; unclear D gene. Germline V gives CDR1 MNHEY, CDR2 SVGAGI. The CDR3 extends over 13 amino acids. V was shortened by 6 bases and J by 1 base, with 7 bases between the two germline ends. CDR3 sequence reads: CASSRLSNQPQHF. The CDR3 DNA reads as TGTGCCAGCAGCCGCCTGAGCAATCAGCCCCAGCATTTT.

This clone was detected a few times. The gene calls are TRBV12-5 and TRBJ2-3; D call uncertain. CDR1 and CDR2 (germline): LGHNT, FRNRAP. There are 13 residues in the CDR3. Deletions cut 2 bases from V and 3 bases from J, with 6 bases between. In DNA form, the CDR3 reads TGTGCTAGTGGTTTGACCCTGACAGATACGCAGTATTTT. Amino acid sequence: CASGLTLTDTQYF. Full variable domain (missing parts from reference TRBV12-5 and TRBJ2-3): DARVTQTPRHKVTEMGQEVTMRCQPILGHNTVFWYRQTMMQGLELLAYFRNRAPLDDSGMPKDRFSAEMPDATLATLKIQPSEPRDSAVYFCASGLTLTDTQYFGPGTRLTVL.

The chain uses TRBV7-2 and TRBJ1-4, with TRBD1 matching 8 bases. Trimming took 0 bases from V and 8 from J; bases not matched to a gene: 5. The CDR3 is 15 residues long. Germline-derived CDR1 and CDR2 are SGHTA and FQGNSA. The CDR3 DNA sequence: TGTGCCAGCAGCTTAGCAGGGACAGGAAGAGAAAAACTGTTTTTT. Translated: CASSLAGTGREKLFF.

In regard to this clone: Other DNA sequences in the sample encode the same CDR3. The rearrangement joins TRBV7-2 to TRBJ2-2; D remains ambiguous. CDR1 is SGHTA and CDR2 is FQGNSA in the germline V gene. This CDR3 has 13 residues. Trimming shortened V by 3 bases and J by 6 bases, and 8 bases separated the two germline ends. The CDR3 sequence: CASSFRGAGELFF. The CDR3 nucleotides are TGTGCCAGCAGCTTCAGAGGAGCCGGGGAGCTGTTTTTT.

In this sample, this clone turned up a few times. Its ends do not fully match the called genes, so a read error is possible. CDR3 DNA: TGTGCCAGCAGTTACTCGAGAGGGCAGCCGTCCCGGCACTTC. It encodes CASSYSRGQPSRHF. This chain uses TRBV6-5 with TRBJ2-7, with a possible D match to TRBD2 (5 bases). Germline V gene sequence: CDR1 MNHEY, CDR2 SVGAGI. The CDR3 has 14 residues.

This clone was seen only a few times. The J gene is TRBJ2-5, the V gene TRBV25-1, with 10 bases identical to TRBD2. The germline V gene encodes CDR1 MGHDK and CDR2 SYGVNS. After removal of 3 bases from V and 1 base from J, the junction contained 5 bases not matched to a gene. The CDR3 totals 16 residues. CDR3 nucleotide sequence: TGTGCCAGCAGTGAGGCCAGCGGGGGGGCCCAAGAGACCCAGTACTTC. Translated: CASSEASGGAQETQYF.